Listed here are 23 T cell receptor beta chains from one sample, sequenced in a study of cytomegalovirus exposure and HLA in healthy donors. Primers for the PCR totalled 60 Vbeta and 13 Jbeta. Sequenced by immunoSEQ multiplex PCR; TCRdb stores in-frame clones only, minus some. The sample holds around 62,000 clones, about 80% seen once. The sequenced sample consisted of PBMCs. The receptor source for this set is a man aged 55 to 70 in good health and CMV-seropositive.

This clone was recorded a few times. The chain recombines TRBV6-1 with TRBJ2-7; TRBD1 is a possible D gene (6 bases). Trimming took off 6 bases at V and 0 bases at J, with 9 bases between the two ends. Germline V gives CDR1 MNHNS, CDR2 SASEGT. The CDR3 length is 13 residues. CDR3 loop: CASRDRASYEQYF. The CDR3 DNA follows: TGTGCCAGCAGGGACAGAGCCTCCTACGAGCAGTACTTC.

This clone was seen more than once but under ten times. One end of the junction fails to match germline, which may point to a read error. The rearrangement joins TRBV4-1 to TRBJ2-1; 12 bases fit TRBD1. The germline CDR1 and CDR2 sequences are MGHRA and YSYEKL. CDR3 size: 16 residues. CDR3 bases: TGTGCCAGCAGCCAAGATCCGGGACAGGGGGCCTATGAGCAGTTCTTC. It is translated as CASSQDPGQGAYEQFF.

The V gene is TRBV4-1, the J gene TRBJ2-7; TRBD1 aligns across 9 bases. CDR1 and CDR2 from the germline V gene are MGHRA and YSYEKL. There are 15 residues in the CDR3. V dropped 4 bases and J dropped 2; count of bases not matched to a gene: 6. The CDR3 coding sequence is TGCGCCAGCAGCCTCCGGGACAGGGATACCTACGAGCAGTACTTC. Protein sequence: CASSLRDRDTYEQYF.

The chain carries TRBV19 and TRBJ2-1; TRBD2 aligns across 8 bases. V was clipped by 4 bases and J by 4 bases; unmatched bases: 12. Germline lookup yields CDR1 LNHDA and CDR2 SQIVND (reference sequence). The length of the CDR3 is 17 residues. The CDR3 sequence is CASSTSLAARKYNEQFF. The CDR3 region has the DNA TGTGCCAGTAGTACCTCACTAGCGGCCAGAAAATACAATGAGCAGTTCTTC.

Details on this clone: Sequence at one end of the junction differs from germline and may be a read error. The V gene is TRBV7-9, the J gene TRBJ1-1; D unclear. Germline loops: CDR1 SEHNR, CDR2 FQNEAQ (reference sequence). This CDR3 comprises 11 residues. The CDR3: CASSLNSEAFF. CDR3 bases: TGTGCCAGCAGCTTAAACAGTGAAGCTTTCTTT.

Worth noting for this clone: The junction shows a germline mismatch at one end, possibly a read error. The genes are TRBV7-9 and TRBJ2-7; 8 nucleotides line up with TRBD2. The V gene's germline CDR1 is SEHNR and CDR2 FQNEAQ (reference sequence). The CDR3 totals 16 residues. CDR3 sequence reads: CSSSVRQAGGSYEQYF. CDR3 nucleotides: TGTTCCAGCAGCGTTAGACAGGCGGGGGGCTCCTACGAGCAGTACTTC.

The chain joins TRBV5-1 to TRBJ1-1, with 7 nucleotides matching TRBD1. CDR1 and CDR2 (germline): SGHRS, YFSETQ. The V and J ends lost 6 bases and 1 base, in that order; junction bases with no gene match: 3. The CDR3 has 13 amino acids. CDR3 coding DNA: TGCGCCAGCACTAGACAGGGGAACACTGAAGCTTTCTTT. Translation: CASTRQGNTEAFF.

The chain is built from TRBV6-6 and TRBJ2-7, with D hard to call. Deletions cut 5 bases from V and 3 bases from J, with 14 bases between. The CDR3 length is 14 residues. The germline V gene encodes CDR1 MNHNY and CDR2 SVGAGI (reference sequence). In DNA form, the CDR3 reads TGTGCCAGCAGTGCCCAAGGCGGTGGCTACGAGCAGTACTTC. Amino acid sequence: CASSAQGGGYEQYF.

This clone was picked up one time. One end of the junction does not line up with germline, which may come from a read error. V and J are TRBV7-7 and TRBJ1-4; maybe TRBD1 (5 bases). This CDR3 is built from 13 residues. Germline loops: CDR1 SSHAT, CDR2 FNYEAQ (reference sequence). For the CDR3, the DNA is TGTGCTAGCAGCTTAGATAGGGGTGAAAAACTGTTTTTT. This translates into CASSLDRGEKLFF.

The chain combines TRBV6-1 with TRBJ1-2; TRBD1 matches 8 bases. Germline CDR1 and CDR2: MNHNS and SASEGT. V lost 8 bases and J lost 3; bases outside the gene matches: 2. This CDR3 has 12 residues. The CDR3 spells CASQTGDYGYTF. CDR3 nucleotide sequence: TGTGCCAGCCAGACAGGGGACTATGGCTACACCTTC.

J is TRBJ1-2 and V is TRBV6-5; 7 bases agree with TRBD1. The CDR3 contains 13 residues. From germline, CDR1 is MNHEY and CDR2 SVGAGI. Trimming took 2 bases from V and 5 from J; bases not matched to a gene: 2. CDR3 region: CASSYPQGYGYTF. In DNA form, the CDR3 reads TGTGCCAGCAGTTACCCACAGGGGTATGGCTACACCTTC.

This clone was recorded once. V is TRBV10-3 and J is TRBJ2-3; TRBD2 is a possible D gene (7 bases). Germline-derived CDR1 and CDR2 are ENHRY and SYGVKD. This CDR3 has 12 residues. In DNA, the CDR3 is TGTGCAACCGAGGGGGGGACAGATACGCAGTATTTT. Translation: CATEGGTDTQYF.

CDR3 region: CASSPKLVGTDTQYF. The CDR3 nucleotides read TGTGCCAGCAGTCCCAAACTGGTGGGCACAGATACGCAGTATTTT. The chain links TRBV2 to TRBJ2-3, with D hard to call. This CDR3 contains 15 residues. V was pared by 5 bases and J by 1 base, with 13 bases between. CDR1 is SNHLY, CDR2 FYNNEI, per germline.

The chain employs TRBV7-9 and TRBJ1-1, with D unclear. V lost 1 base and J lost 2, with 11 bases in between. Germline CDR1 and CDR2: SEHNR and FQNEAQ (reference sequence). This CDR3 contains 15 residues. The CDR3 sequence: CASSLGGSGNTEAFF. In nucleotides, the CDR3 is TGTGCCAGCAGCTTAGGAGGTTCGGGAAACACTGAAGCTTTCTTT.

A remark on this clone: An end of the junction differs from the germline gene, which may be a read error. The chain carries TRBV7-7 and TRBJ2-5; TRBD1 aligns across 8 bases. Looked up from germline, CDR1 is SSHAT and CDR2 is FNYEAQ (reference sequence). The CDR3 contains 14 residues. DNA of the CDR3: TGTGCTAGCAGCCCCGGACAGGGCCAAGAGACCCAGTACTTC. Protein product: CASSPGQGQETQYF.

The chain employs TRBV7-9 and TRBJ1-6; no definite D call. Germline V CDR1 and CDR2: SEHNR, FQNEAQ (reference sequence). This CDR3 has 14 amino acids. V was cut by 3 bases and J by 10 bases, with 13 bases left in between. CDR3 amino acids: CASSFGETNSPLHF. For the CDR3, the DNA is TGTGCCAGCAGCTTCGGGGAGACGAACTCACCCCTCCACTTT.

The chain uses TRBV28 and TRBJ2-7; D is possibly TRBD1 (5 bases). V lost 2 bases and J lost 0, with 14 bases in between. CDR3 length equals 16 residues. Germline loops: CDR1 MDHEN, CDR2 SYDVKM. Written as DNA, the CDR3 is TGTGCCAGCAGTTTACTGGGGAACAGGTTCTCCTACGAGCAGTACTTC. It codes for CASSLLGNRFSYEQYF.

This sequence joins TRBV5-4 and TRBJ2-7, with 9 bases that match TRBD2. Germline lookup yields CDR1 SGHNT and CDR2 YYREEE (reference sequence). The CDR3 is 17 amino acids. With V trimmed by 0 bases and J by 0 bases, 7 bases remained unmatched. Here the CDR3 DNA reads TGTGCCAGCAGCTTGGGGGGTAGCGGGGGACTCTCCTACGAGCAGTACTTC. Protein sequence: CASSLGGSGGLSYEQYF.

V and J are TRBV7-8 and TRBJ1-4; 7 bases are a match to TRBD1. Germline CDR1 is SGHVS and CDR2 is FQNEAQ. With 7 bases clipped from V and 7 bases from J, the junction kept 15 bases outside the gene matches. CDR3 length: 16 residues. CDR3 sequence: CASKETRGGRGEKLFF. The CDR3 DNA is TGTGCCAGCAAAGAAACCCGAGGGGGCCGGGGTGAAAAACTGTTTTTT.

The chain has TRBV6-1 and TRBJ1-3; 9 bases map to TRBD1. The ends lost 4 bases at V and 4 bases at J; junction bases unmatched: 5. There are 15 residues in the CDR3. CDR1 is MNHNS, CDR2 SASEGT, per germline. Written as DNA, the CDR3 is TGTGCCAGCAGTGCACAGGGGGCAGGGGGAAACACCATATATTTT. Amino acids: CASSAQGAGGNTIYF.

This chain uses TRBV19 with TRBJ2-1, with 10 bases fitting TRBD1. Germline trimming cut 3 bases from V and 10 bases from J; bases unmatched to any gene: 9. CDR1 is LNHDA, CDR2 SQIVND, per germline (reference sequence). The CDR3 is 15 residues long. CDR3 DNA: TGTGCCAGTAGTATTCAGGGGACAGGGGTGGGAGAGCAGTTCTTC. This translates into CASSIQGTGVGEQFF.

The chain has TRBV6-1 and TRBJ1-5; 8 bases agree with TRBD1. Germline trimming cut 3 bases from V and 7 bases from J; bases unmatched to any gene: 8. The V gene's germline CDR1 is MNHNS and CDR2 SASEGT. The CDR3 extends over 15 amino acids. CDR3 nucleotides: TGTGCCAGCAGTGAGAATGCGGGGACAGGACAGCCCCAGCATTTT. It specifies CASSENAGTGQPQHF.

The chain links TRBV4-1 to TRBJ2-2; tentative D call: TRBD2 (6 bases). Germline CDR1 reads MGHRA; CDR2 reads YSYEKL. Trimming pared 2 bases from V and 3 bases from J, leaving 19 bases between. This CDR3 spans 18 amino acids. The CDR3 DNA follows: TGCGCCAGCAGCCAACCCGGGCCCTTGGGGGGTGACACCGGGGAGCTGTTTTTT. Amino acid sequence: CASSQPGPLGGDTGELFF.